This TCR beta chain was sequenced in a study of blood T cell repertoires in COVID-19 (TCRdb year 2020). The study in broad terms: Samples from collaborators originated in the United States, Italy and Spain and spanned both the acute and convalescent phases of COVID-19. Where available, HLA class I and class II types were taken from metadata supplied by the sample provider and were not determined by assay-based typing. Samples came from the ongoing ImmuneRACE study (first 160 participants) plus 1,254 subjects from 6 global collaborators. The material from the prospective study consisted of cDNA or gDNA derived from T cells, B-cell-depleted T cells, or PBMCs. Sample metadata almost always included a de-identified subject ID, COVID-19 status, age in years and sex. Subjects who had been exposed to COVID-19, were actively infected with it, or had recovered from it provided the deeply sampled blood TCRbeta repertoires that made up the dataset. The repertoires were made available in a free public database intended to serve as a resource for research on the immune response to SARS-CoV-2. What the research found in general, with its limitations: The amount of clinical and demographic metadata varied by source and participant and was provided uncurated.

TCRbeta CDR3 regions were amplified from genomic DNA using the immunoSEQ Assay, a bias-controlled multiplex PCR. Regarding the original processing steps: Nucleated cell counts per sample were estimated from amplification of reference gene primers within the assay. To quantify the absolute abundance of each unique TCRbeta CDR3 rearrangement, sequence reads were collapsed and filtered. For each sample, productive Simpson clonality was calculated as the square root of Simpson's diversity index across productive rearrangements. TCRdb took this table from immuneACCESS and kept in-frame rearrangements with V and J called. Such tables lack part of the clones; where checked against another copy, unresolved V genes explain under half of the gap, and the rest is unexplained. The V and J calls and clone size are taken from that table; D and trimming were inferred from the DNA. For this sample the table gives about 94,000 clones, of which around 87% were detected only once. Clones ranked in the top ten supply 7.4% of the sample.

The collaborating institutions used their own protocols to collect whole blood in K2EDTA tubes. Collaborator samples were shipped for TCRbeta analysis as frozen whole blood, isolated PBMCs, or DNA extracted from either sample type. The cysteine opens and the phenylalanine closes a CDR3 of 15 amino acids. Only the CDR3 part of the read is kept: 45 bases, read in frame from the first base. Taken from the germline V gene (reference sequence), the CDR1 and CDR2 loops are LNHDA and SQIVND. Ends trimmed: V by 6 bases, J by 6 bases; bases unmatched to a gene: 9. In regard to this clone: Its recognized antigen is unknown. No base-level quality is on record; no much larger clone is a single base apart.

This TCR derives from a human donor with acute or convalescent COVID-19. The donor label of this sample is uncertain. This chain joins TRBV19 to TRBJ2-2, with 8 middle bases fitting TRBD1. Sequencing was carried out using peripheral blood. The DNA sequence reads TGTGCCAGTAGAGTCGGGGACAGGTCGGCCGGGGAGCTGTTTTTT. This codes for CASRVGDRSAGELFF.